Presented here are 5 T cell receptor beta chains from one specimen sequenced in a study of blood T cell repertoires in COVID-19. The table came from immunoSEQ multiplex PCR; TCRdb's copy has only in-frame clones and leaves some out. The data show roughly 74,000 clones, roughly 81% seen once. Sequencing was performed on peripheral blood. These receptors were taken from a man aged 65 to 85 with acute or convalescent COVID-19.

V gene TRBV2 combines with J gene TRBJ2-3; weak D call: TRBD1 (6 bases). With 6 bases removed from V and 0 bases from J, the gap between germline ends came to 13 bases. In germline, CDR1 is SNHLY, CDR2 FYNNEI. CDR3 length equals 15 residues. CDR3 sequence (DNA): TGTGCCAGCAGCCCAGGGGTACTTAGCACAGATACGCAGTATTTT. Amino acids: CASSPGVLSTDTQYF.

The chain carries TRBV9 and TRBJ1-1; D not certain. The CDR3 totals 15 residues. Trimming took off 0 bases at V and 2 bases at J, with 11 bases between the two ends. Germline values: CDR1 SGDLS, CDR2 YYNGEE. CDR3: CASSVVADYNTEAFF. The CDR3 DNA reads as TGTGCCAGCAGCGTAGTGGCAGACTACAACACTGAAGCTTTCTTT.

The CDR3 DNA sequence: TGTGCCAGCTCACCGGTTAACGCGAGGGCAGATACGCAGTATTTT. It encodes CASSPVNARADTQYF. This sequence joins TRBV18 and TRBJ2-3; D is perhaps TRBD2 (5 bases). The CDR3 totals 15 residues. Germline CDR1 is KGHSH and CDR2 is LQKENI. The V and J ends lost 3 bases and 4 bases respectively, with 14 bases between them.

The J gene is TRBJ1-1, the V gene TRBV19, with D maybe TRBD1 (6 bases). Germline assignment: CDR1 LNHDA and CDR2 SQIVND (reference sequence). This CDR3 has 13 amino acids. Trimming cost V 8 bases and J 1 base, with 11 bases left between them. CDR3 sequence reads: CASDEGQNTEAFF. As DNA, the CDR3 is TGTGCCAGTGACGAGGGACAGAACACTGAAGCTTTCTTT.

The CDR3 DNA is TGTGCCAGCAGCTTAAAGGGGAAACGTAAGAGCTCCTACGAGCAGTACTTC. It specifies CASSLKGKRKSSYEQYF. V gene TRBV7-6 combines with J gene TRBJ2-7; D is perhaps TRBD1 (5 bases). V lost 2 bases and J 0 bases, leaving 17 bases between the germline ends. This CDR3 region has 17 residues. Germline V gene data show CDR1 as SGHVS and CDR2 as FNYEAQ.